This T cell receptor beta chain was sequenced for a study of beta chain features in type 1 diabetes. Expressed TCRB transcripts were sequenced after all isolated RNA was converted to cDNA. Using immunoSEQ multiplex PCR, the repertoire was profiled, and TCRdb retains in-frame clones only, with some absent. The sample carries about 270,000 clones, over 12% recorded once. CD4+ naive, central memory, regulatory and stem cell-like memory cells were sorted via CD45RO/CCR7/CD25/CD127/CD95/CD27. Points from the study as a whole: No resolution was reached here on whether HLA type influences TCRB rearrangement. VDJ junctions sequenced from type 1 diabetes patients showed fewer insertions and more deletions.

This clone has just a few counts. No antigen is known for it. Trimming took off 2 bases at V and 11 bases at J, with 15 bases between the two ends. Germline assignment: CDR1 MGHRA and CDR2 YSYEKL. The CDR3 is made up of 13 amino acids. The specimen was naive CD4+ T cells from blood. V is TRBV4-1 and J is TRBJ1-1; D call uncertain. This clonotype was obtained from a woman in her forties in good health. The CDR3 DNA reads TGCGCCAGCAGCCAACTCCCTCTCTCTAGGGCTTTCTTT. This sequence encodes CASSQLPLSRAFF.